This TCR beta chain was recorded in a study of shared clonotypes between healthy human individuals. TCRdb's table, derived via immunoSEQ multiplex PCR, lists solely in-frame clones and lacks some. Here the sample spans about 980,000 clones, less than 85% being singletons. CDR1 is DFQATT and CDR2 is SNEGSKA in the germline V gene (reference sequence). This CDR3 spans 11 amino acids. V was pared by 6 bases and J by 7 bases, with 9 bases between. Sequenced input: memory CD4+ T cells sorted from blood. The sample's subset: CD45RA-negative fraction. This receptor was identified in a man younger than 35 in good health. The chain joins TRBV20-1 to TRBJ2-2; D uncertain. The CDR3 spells CSASRNGELFF. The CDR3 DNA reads TGCAGTGCAAGCCGAAACGGGGAGCTGTTTTTT.